One sample yielded the 2 T cell receptor beta chains listed below, sequenced in a study of blood T cell repertoires in COVID-19. Clones were sequenced by immunoSEQ multiplex PCR, and TCRdb holds only the in-frame ones, with some missing. This table has about 190,000 clones, under 80% appearing once. The sequencing sample was made of peripheral blood. These TCRs come from a middle-aged man who had recovered from COVID-19.

The rearrangement joins TRBV28 to TRBJ2-7; TRBD2 matches at 10 bases. The V gene end was trimmed by 4 bases and the J gene end by 3 bases; junction bases not matched to a gene: 6. CDR3 length equals 15 residues. Germline CDR1 MDHEN, CDR2 SYDVKM. CDR3 in amino acids: CASSSSGRRDYEQYF. The CDR3 bases are TGTGCCAGCAGTTCTAGCGGGAGAAGAGACTACGAGCAGTACTTC.

This clone was seen once. V and J are TRBV28 and TRBJ1-2; no clear D gene. This CDR3 region has 16 residues. Germline CDR1 MDHEN, CDR2 SYDVKM. V lost 6 bases to trimming and J lost 9 bases, with 26 bases between them. CDR3 in amino acids: CASRLFGQRETRSYTF. In DNA, the CDR3 is TGTGCCAGCAGACTCTTCGGGCAGAGGGAAACTAGGAGCTACACCTTC.